The source of this T cell receptor beta chain is a study of T cell repertoires in cytomegalovirus infection. About the study: A matching HLA type, together with CMV infection, was signaled by public TCR beta signatures. General study points: There were HLA-C-restricted CMV-specific TCR beta clonotypes dominating the ex vivo response. Totalled public TCR beta family frequency picked out people who carried CMV plus the relevant HLA.

Note on this clonotype: What it recognizes is unknown.

TCRdb independently ran MiXCR on the reads; one entry per CDR3 protein. The sample gives roughly 180,000 distinct CDR3 sequences, about 20% of which show up once; 25% is in the top ten. The ends were cut back, 3 bases at V and 3 bases at J, with 18 bases in the middle. CDR1 is MNHNY, CDR2 SVGAGI, per germline (reference sequence). This CDR3 has 16 residues. Here the sequenced sample was CD8+ T cells from cultured PBMCs, taken from culture after CMV antigen stimulation. The sequence derives from a human donor in good health (CMV status not recorded). Some clones in this sample may be carry-over from other donors' samples. This sequence joins TRBV6-6 and TRBJ2-7, with no clear D. The CDR3 nucleotides read TGTGCCAGCAGTTATCCCGATCAGGCTCCTGTCTACGAGCAGTACTTC. Its translation is CASSYPDQAPVYEQYF.